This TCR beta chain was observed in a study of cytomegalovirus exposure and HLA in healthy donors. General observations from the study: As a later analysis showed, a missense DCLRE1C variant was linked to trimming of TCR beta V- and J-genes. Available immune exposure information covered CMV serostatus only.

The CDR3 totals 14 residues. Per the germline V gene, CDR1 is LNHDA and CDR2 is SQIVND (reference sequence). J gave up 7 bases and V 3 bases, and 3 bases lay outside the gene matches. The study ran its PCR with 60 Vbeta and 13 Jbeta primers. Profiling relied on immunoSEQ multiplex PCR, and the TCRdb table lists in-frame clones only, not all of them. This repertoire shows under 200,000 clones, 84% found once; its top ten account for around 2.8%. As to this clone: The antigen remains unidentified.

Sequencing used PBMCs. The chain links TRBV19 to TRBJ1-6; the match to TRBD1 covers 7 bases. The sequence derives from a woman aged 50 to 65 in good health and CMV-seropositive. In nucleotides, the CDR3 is TGTGCCAGTAGTATTCAGGGGGGCAATTCACCCCTCCACTTT. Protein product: CASSIQGGNSPLHF.